This TCR beta chain originates from a study of siplizumab effects on memory and regulatory T cells. Overall study findings and caveats: Assignment of a naive or memory phenotype failed for roughly 75-97% of the proliferating CD4+ or CD8+ clones. Fewer alloreactive sequences mapped to unstimulated CD4+ memory cells under siplizumab.

Each sample yielded around 9.3 x 10^4 assayed TCR templates. Measured with immunoSEQ multiplex PCR; TCRdb has only the in-frame clones, and not every one. The data hold about 62,000 clones, with approximately 79% observed a single time. Trimming pared 1 base from V and 0 bases from J, leaving 13 bases between. CDR1 is SGHRS and CDR2 is YFSETQ in the germline V gene. The CDR3 loop spans 16 amino acids. Remarks on this clone: The antigen remains undetermined.

This sequence was found in a human donor in good health. The sequencing sample was made of memory CD4+ T cells sorted from blood. The rearrangement uses TRBV5-1 and TRBJ1-1, with D perhaps TRBD1 (5 bases). The CDR3 sequence: CASSLRAGDLNTEAFF. The DNA of the CDR3 is TGCGCCAGCAGCTTGAGGGCGGGGGACCTGAACACTGAAGCTTTCTTT.